One and the same sample provided the 7 T cell receptor beta chains below, sequenced in a study of graft-versus-host responses after intestinal transplantation. These receptors' targets are unknown. Only in-frame clones appear in the TCRdb table, and some are missing; sequencing was by immunoSEQ multiplex PCR. Seen here are 80,000 to 100,000 clones, approximately 91% observed once, and the top ten hold roughly 0.32%. This material consisted of unstimulated CD4+ T cells sorted from spleen or lymph node cells, taken before intestinal transplant. Receptors originate from a human donor who received an intestinal transplant.

The CDR3 DNA reads TGTGCCATCAGAGCGGGCCCCTCCTCTGGAAACACCATATATTTT. This gives the protein CAIRAGPSSGNTIYF. V is TRBV10-3 and J is TRBJ1-3, with D unclear. The V end was cut by 6 bases, the J end by 0 bases, with 12 bases between. The CDR3 is 15 residues long. CDR1 and CDR2 from the germline V gene are ENHRY and SYGVKD.

CDR3 DNA: TGTGCCAGCAGTGAAGTTGTGGCAGGGGAGACCCAGTACTTC. Its translation: CASSEVVAGETQYF. The chain recombines TRBV6-1 with TRBJ2-5; a weak D match, TRBD1 (5 bases). V lost 1 base and J lost 5, with 11 bases in between. This CDR3 spans 14 amino acids. The germline V gene has CDR1 MNHNS and CDR2 SASEGT.

The V call is TRBV5-6, the J call TRBJ1-5; D remains unclear. The CDR3 loop spans 14 amino acids. V was cut by 0 bases and J by 4 bases, with 8 bases left in between. Germline V CDR1 and CDR2: SGHDT, YYEEEE. CDR3 coding DNA: TGTGCCAGCAGCTTGGACGGGTCTAATCAGCCCCAGCATTTT. Its translation is CASSLDGSNQPQHF.

The rearrangement uses TRBV18 and TRBJ1-4, with D hard to call. The V end was cut by 3 bases, the J end by 0 bases, with 5 bases between. CDR1 is KGHSH and CDR2 is LQKENI in the germline V gene. The CDR3 covers 14 residues. In DNA form, the CDR3 reads TGTGCCAGCTCACCCGGGGCAACTAATGAAAAACTGTTTTTT. Its protein is CASSPGATNEKLFF.

The V gene is TRBV28, the J gene TRBJ2-5; tentatively, D is TRBD2 (5 bases). CDR1 and CDR2 (germline): MDHEN, SYDVKM. V lost 6 bases and J 1 base, leaving 12 bases between the germline ends. The CDR3 runs 14 residues. The CDR3 sequence is CASSSPGTQETQYF. The CDR3 region has the DNA TGTGCCAGCAGCTCACCGGGAACCCAAGAGACCCAGTACTTC.

This clone was recorded only once. This rearrangement joins TRBV7-2 to TRBJ2-7; the match to TRBD1 covers 10 bases. The CDR3 covers 17 residues. J was trimmed by 3 bases and V by 3 bases; bases with no gene match: 11. Germline V gives CDR1 SGHTA, CDR2 FQGNSA. The CDR3 here is CASSFTSGGTGVYEQYF. The CDR3 region has the DNA TGTGCCAGCAGCTTTACCTCCGGCGGGACAGGGGTCTACGAGCAGTACTTC.

This chain uses TRBV11-2 with TRBJ1-2; TRBD1 agrees at 10 bases. The CDR3 sequence is 14 residues long. Germline V gives CDR1 SGHAT, CDR2 FQNNGV. V shed 6 bases and J 8 bases; nucleotides not matched to a gene: 9. The CDR3 sequence is CASRLTGTGAGYTF. The CDR3 coding sequence is TGTGCCAGCAGACTTACCGGGACAGGGGCCGGCTACACCTTC.